The subject of this entry is one T cell receptor beta chain. The antigen remains unidentified. This sample was included in a study of T cell clonotyping in hematopoietic cell transplantation. Study-wide points: Pathologically expanded recipient clonotypes increased progressively from day 30 to day 180 as diversity fell. Cells were unsorted, so CD4 and CD8 contributions were not separated.

Germline lookup yields CDR1 SGHRS and CDR2 YFSETQ. The CDR3 extends over 14 amino acids. After removal of 4 bases from V and 3 bases from J, the junction contained 6 bases not matched to a gene. Assay: immunoSEQ multiplex PCR; the TCRdb copy retains only in-frame clones and omits some. The table includes under 9,500 clones, approximately 87% detected once. Blood collection times were about day -28 and days 30, 100, 180 posttransplant. The chain joins TRBV5-1 to TRBJ1-2, with 7 positions matching TRBD1. The source material was PBMCs, sampled 180 days after allogeneic stem cell transplant. The receptor's source is a human patient who had an allogeneic stem cell transplant, so the T cells may come from the graft donor. The donor label of this sample is uncertain. Some clones in this sample may be carry-over from other donors' samples. The CDR3 DNA is TGCGCCAGCAGCCTTTCAGGGGGTGACTATGGCTACACCTTC. This translates into CASSLSGGDYGYTF.